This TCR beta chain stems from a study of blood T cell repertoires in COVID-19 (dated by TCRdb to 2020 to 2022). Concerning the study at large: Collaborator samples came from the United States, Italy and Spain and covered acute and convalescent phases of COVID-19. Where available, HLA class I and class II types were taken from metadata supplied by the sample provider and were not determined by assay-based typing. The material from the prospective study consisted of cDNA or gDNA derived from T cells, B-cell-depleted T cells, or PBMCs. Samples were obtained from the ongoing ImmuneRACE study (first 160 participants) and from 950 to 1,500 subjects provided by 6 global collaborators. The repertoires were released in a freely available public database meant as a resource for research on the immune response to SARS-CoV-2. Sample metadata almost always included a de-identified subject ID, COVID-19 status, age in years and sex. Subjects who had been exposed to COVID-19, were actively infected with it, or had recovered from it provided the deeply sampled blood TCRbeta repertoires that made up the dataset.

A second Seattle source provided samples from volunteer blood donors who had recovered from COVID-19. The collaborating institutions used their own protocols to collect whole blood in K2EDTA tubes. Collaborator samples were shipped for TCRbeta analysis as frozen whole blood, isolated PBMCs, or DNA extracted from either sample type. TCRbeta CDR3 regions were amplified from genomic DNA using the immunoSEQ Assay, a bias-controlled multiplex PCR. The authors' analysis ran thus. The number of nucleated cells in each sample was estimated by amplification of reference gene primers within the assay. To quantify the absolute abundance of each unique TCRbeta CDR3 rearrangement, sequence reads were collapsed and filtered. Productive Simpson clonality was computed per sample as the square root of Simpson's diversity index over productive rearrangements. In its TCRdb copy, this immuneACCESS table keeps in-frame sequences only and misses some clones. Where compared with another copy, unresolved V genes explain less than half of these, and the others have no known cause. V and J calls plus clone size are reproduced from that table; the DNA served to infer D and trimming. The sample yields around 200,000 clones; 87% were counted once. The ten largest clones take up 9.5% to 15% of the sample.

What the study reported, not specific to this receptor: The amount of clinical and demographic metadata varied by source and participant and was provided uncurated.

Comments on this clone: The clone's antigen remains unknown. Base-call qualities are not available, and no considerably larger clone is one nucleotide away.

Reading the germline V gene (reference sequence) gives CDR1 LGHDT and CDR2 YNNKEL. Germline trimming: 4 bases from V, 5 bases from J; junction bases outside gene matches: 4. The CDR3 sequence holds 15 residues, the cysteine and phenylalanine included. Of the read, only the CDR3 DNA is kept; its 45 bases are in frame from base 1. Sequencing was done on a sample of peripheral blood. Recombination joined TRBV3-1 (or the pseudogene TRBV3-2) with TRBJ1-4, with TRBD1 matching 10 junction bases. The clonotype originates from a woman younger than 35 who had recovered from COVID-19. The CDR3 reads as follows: CASSPPGQGNEKLFF. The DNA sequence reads TGTGCCAGCAGCCCCCCGGGACAGGGGAATGAAAAACTGTTTTTT.